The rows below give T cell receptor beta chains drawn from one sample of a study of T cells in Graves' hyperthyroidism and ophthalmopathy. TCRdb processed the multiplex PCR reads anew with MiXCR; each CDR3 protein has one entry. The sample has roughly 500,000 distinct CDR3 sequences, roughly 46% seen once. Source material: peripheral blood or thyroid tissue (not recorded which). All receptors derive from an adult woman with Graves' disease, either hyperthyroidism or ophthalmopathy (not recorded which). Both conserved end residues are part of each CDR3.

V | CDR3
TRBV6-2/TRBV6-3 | CASSYLDSNQPQHF
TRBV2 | CASRDEYLSDGYTF
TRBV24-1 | CATSSGVQETQYF
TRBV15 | CATSRVILSYNSPLHF
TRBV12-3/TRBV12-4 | CASSQRTGGGGELFF
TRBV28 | CASSLGGYRNTEAFF
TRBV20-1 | CSARATGHQHF
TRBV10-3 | CAISARGGSEAFF
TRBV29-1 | CSVGFGNQPQHF
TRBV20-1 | CSARAGDTDYEQYF
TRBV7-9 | CASTPAAENTEAFF
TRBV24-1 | CATSDGRKGLSYEQYF
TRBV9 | CASSVAGGPGEEQFF
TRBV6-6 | CASSTGQSRATEAFF
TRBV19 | CASTSRLIRESSYEQYF